Listed here are 17 T cell receptor beta chains from one sample, sequenced in a study of cytomegalovirus exposure and HLA in healthy donors. This PCR relied on a set of 60 Vbeta primers and 13 Jbeta primers. Clones were sequenced by immunoSEQ multiplex PCR, and TCRdb holds only the in-frame ones, with some missing. The profile shows hundreds of thousands of clones, around 80% of them singletons. Sample: PBMCs. The receptors stem from a girl aged 2 to 10 in good health and CMV-seronegative.

This CDR3 is CASSAENTGELFF. CDR3 nucleotide sequence: TGCGCCAGCAGCGCGGAGAACACCGGGGAGCTGTTTTTT. The rearrangement links TRBV5-1 to TRBJ2-2; D gene uncertain. CDR1 and CDR2 from the germline V gene are SGHRS and YFSETQ. The V end lost 4 bases, the J end lost 1 base, and 5 bases lay between the germline ends. This CDR3 spans 13 amino acids. Full variable domain (outside the CDR3, taken from reference TRBV5-1 and TRBJ2-2): KAGVTQTPRYLIKTRGQQVTLSCSPISGHRSVSWYQQTPGQGLQFLFEYFSETQRNKGNFPGRFSGRQFSNSRSEMNVSTLELGDSALYLCASSAENTGELFFGEGSRLTVL.

The chain joins TRBV6-5 to TRBJ1-6, with TRBD1 as a possible D gene (5 bases). V was shortened by 5 bases and J by 6 bases, with 14 bases between the two germline ends. In germline, CDR1 is MNHEY, CDR2 SVGAGI. CDR3 length: 15 amino acids. The CDR3 protein is CASSKERGLNSPLHF. DNA of the CDR3: TGTGCCAGCAGTAAAGAGCGGGGCCTTAATTCACCCCTCCACTTT.

The rearrangement links TRBV7-9 to TRBJ2-7, with TRBD2 matching 14 bases. The V gene's germline CDR1 is SEHNR and CDR2 FQNEAQ (reference sequence). CDR3 length: 18 amino acids. Trimming removed 5 bases from V and 3 bases from J; junction bases left unmatched: 12. In DNA form, the CDR3 reads TGTGCCAGCAGCGACGAAGGGACTAGCGGGAGTCGGATCTACGAGCAGTACTTC. It yields the protein CASSDEGTSGSRIYEQYF.

The chain couples TRBV13 to TRBJ1-2; TRBD1 aligns across 9 bases. The CDR3 is made up of 15 amino acids. CDR1 is PRHDT, CDR2 FYEKMQ, per germline (reference sequence). J was trimmed by 3 bases and V by 2 bases; bases with no gene match: 4. The CDR3 protein is CASSLTDRGDYGYTF. CDR3 DNA: TGTGCCAGCAGCTTAACGGACAGGGGTGACTATGGCTACACCTTC.

This clone was recorded only once. The CDR3 DNA sequence: TGCGCCAGCAGCCCTGGACAGGGGATGAACACTGAAGCTTTCTTT. Encoded protein: CASSPGQGMNTEAFF. The chain carries TRBV5-1 and TRBJ1-1; 9 nucleotides match TRBD1. The V and J ends lost 4 bases and 0 bases, in that order; junction bases with no gene match: 4. Germline V lookup: CDR1 SGHRS, CDR2 YFSETQ. CDR3 size: 15 residues.

This chain links TRBV30 with TRBJ1-2; D is unresolved. This CDR3 is built from 13 residues. CDR1 is GTSNPN and CDR2 is SVGIG in the germline V gene (reference sequence). The V and J ends lost 1 base and 8 bases respectively, with 14 bases between them. The CDR3, as DNA: TGTGCCTGGAGTGAAACACGGGGAAACGGCTACACCTTC. Its translation: CAWSETRGNGYTF.

This chain uses TRBV6-1 with TRBJ2-3; 11 bases fit TRBD2. V trimming: 1 base; J trimming: 4 bases; junction bases outside the gene matches: 7. CDR1 and CDR2 from the germline V gene are MNHNS and SASEGT. This CDR3 has 17 residues. CDR3 loop: CASSEEELAGAADTQYF. CDR3 DNA sequence: TGTGCCAGCAGTGAAGAGGAACTAGCGGGAGCGGCAGATACGCAGTATTTT.

The gene calls are TRBV27 and TRBJ1-2; TRBD1 is a possible D gene (5 bases). The CDR3 runs to 14 residues. The V end lost 0 bases, the J end lost 4 bases, and 9 bases lay between the germline ends. Per germline, CDR1 MNHEY and CDR2 SMNVEV (reference sequence). The CDR3 nucleotides read TGTGCCAGCAGTTTATCCCAGGGTGGCTATGGCTACACCTTC. Residues: CASSLSQGGYGYTF.

The V call is TRBV6-1, the J call TRBJ2-1, with D tentatively TRBD2 (5 bases). This CDR3 contains 16 residues. In germline, CDR1 is MNHNS, CDR2 SASEGT. The V end lost 4 bases, the J end lost 9 bases, and 22 bases lay between the germline ends. The CDR3 is CASSVLVILNRGEQFF. The CDR3 nucleotides read TGTGCCAGCAGTGTGCTCGTGATCCTCAACCGGGGTGAGCAGTTCTTC.

This clone was seen only once. Other DNA sequences in the sample encode the same CDR3. The chain employs TRBV19 and TRBJ1-1; D gene unclear. The CDR3 runs to 12 residues. Germline V lookup: CDR1 LNHDA, CDR2 SQIVND (reference sequence). Deletions cut 3 bases from V and 5 bases from J, with 7 bases between. The CDR3, as DNA: TGTGCCAGTAGTATGGCTAGGACTGAAGCTTTCTTT. Protein product: CASSMARTEAFF. Supplemented by reference TRBV19 and TRBJ1-1, the full variable domain reads DGGITQSPKYLFRKEGQNVTLSCEQNLNHDAMYWYRQDPGQGLRLIYYSQIVNDFQKGDIAEGYSVSREKKESFPLTVTSAQKNPTAFYLCASSMARTEAFFGQGTRLTVV.

The chain has TRBV7-9 and TRBJ1-1, with D uncertain. The CDR3 length is 15 residues. CDR1 is SEHNR and CDR2 is FQNEAQ in the germline V gene (reference sequence). The V and J ends lost 1 base and 4 bases respectively, with 13 bases between them. This CDR3 reads CASSLVGERVTEAFF. CDR3 nucleotides: TGTGCCAGCAGCTTAGTCGGGGAGCGGGTCACTGAAGCTTTCTTT.

This clone was observed once. This chain links TRBV7-2 with TRBJ2-1; TRBD2 agrees at 10 bases. CDR3 size: 14 residues. The germline CDR1 and CDR2 sequences are SGHTA and FQGNSA. The V gene end was trimmed by 5 bases and the J gene end by 9 bases; junction bases not matched to a gene: 7. The CDR3 region is CASSPAGGPLEQFF. The CDR3 bases are TGTGCCAGCAGCCCAGCGGGAGGGCCTCTTGAGCAGTTCTTC.

In this sample, this clone turned up once. The V call is TRBV2, the J call TRBJ2-7, with TRBD1 as a possible D gene (5 bases). Germline V CDR1 and CDR2: SNHLY, FYNNEI. V was shortened by 6 bases and J by 5 bases, with 14 bases between the two germline ends. The CDR3 consists of 13 residues. CDR3: CASRTDQYDEQYF. The CDR3 bases are TGTGCCAGCAGGACAGACCAATACGACGAGCAGTACTTC.

This sequence joins TRBV10-1 and TRBJ2-7; possibly TRBD1 for D (5 bases). The CDR3 runs to 14 residues. Germline assignment: CDR1 WNHNN and CDR2 SYGVQD (reference sequence). V was shortened by 6 bases and J by 2 bases, with 14 bases between the two germline ends. The CDR3 region is CASSEGPRAYEQYF. In DNA form, the CDR3 reads TGCGCCAGCAGCGAAGGCCCCAGGGCCTACGAGCAGTACTTC.

The rearrangement uses TRBV15 and TRBJ1-1, with 10 nucleotides matching TRBD1. The CDR3 contains 21 residues. The V gene's germline CDR1 is LNHNV and CDR2 YYDKDF (reference sequence). V lost 0 bases to trimming and J lost 2 bases; unmatched junction nucleotides: 18. This chain's CDR3 is CATSRDEIRDRGLKGNTEAFF. CDR3 nucleotides: TGTGCCACCAGCAGAGATGAAATTCGTGACAGGGGGCTTAAAGGTAACACTGAAGCTTTCTTT.

The chain joins TRBV2 to TRBJ2-5; maybe TRBD1 (5 bases). This CDR3 has 16 residues. Deletions cut 2 bases from V and 5 bases from J, with 18 bases between. Per the germline V gene, CDR1 is SNHLY and CDR2 is FYNNEI. This CDR3 is CASSESGLLHRETQYF. As DNA, the CDR3 is TGTGCCAGCAGTGAATCAGGCCTACTTCACAGGGAGACCCAGTACTTC. Complete variable domain (other parts from reference TRBV2 and TRBJ2-5): EPEVTQTPSHQVTQMGQEVILRCVPISNHLYFYWYRQILGQKVEFLVSFYNNEISEKSEIFDDQFSVERPDGSNFTLKIRSTKLEDSAMYFCASSESGLLHRETQYFGPGTRLLVL.

The chain uses TRBV11-2 and TRBJ1-5; D may be TRBD1 (5 bases). Germline CDR1 and CDR2: SGHAT and FQNNGV. V lost 2 bases to trimming and J lost 3 bases, with 8 bases between them. This CDR3 is 14 amino acids long. The CDR3 coding sequence is TGTGCCAGCAGCTTACCAGGGCTCAATCAGCCCCAGCATTTT. Translation: CASSLPGLNQPQHF.